This T cell receptor (beta chain) was observed in a study of breast tumors, draining lymph nodes, adjacent tissues (dated by TCRdb to 2016 to 2018). Study-wide context: TCR beta repertoires were compared across tumor, adjacent nontumor tissue and axillary lymph nodes obtained from breast cancer patients. The study was designed to assess the relationships and possible T-cell exchange between tumor, surrounding tissue and draining lymph node repertoires in human breast cancer. Points the paper makes about the study in general: Tumors showed preferential V and J gene usage, and their T-cell repertoire diversity fell below that of lymph nodes yet above that of nontumor tissue. The data were considered consistent with most tumor T cells being derived from the lymph node and subsequently expanding within tumor tissue. The similarity between tumor and nontumor tissue repertoires was significantly greater in luminal-like breast cancer than in basal-like breast cancer. The study presented the conclusion that tumor T cells originate in lymph nodes as consistent with a hypothesis, not as something directly demonstrated.

Sequenced using an Illumina HiSeq 2000. TCR beta chain libraries were generated by multiplex PCR amplification. High-throughput sequencing was used to analyze the amplified TCR beta chain products. TCRdb applied fastp at Q25 and MiXCR to the public reads, then kept only in-frame beta chains. All rows with the same CDR3 protein become a single entry with the most common DNA and genes. The sample contains about 230,000 distinct CDR3 sequences, roughly 32% of them found a single time. The top ten hold just over 1.4% of the sample. Lymph node samples came from the axillary draining lymph nodes of breast cancer patients. As to this clonotype: Which antigen it targets is not known. Qualities for individual bases were not recorded, and no much larger clone is one base off.

Sequenced material: axillary lymph node tissue. This TCR came from a female donor with breast cancer. Some clones in this sample may be carry-over from other donors' samples.

The nucleotide sequence reads as follows: TGTGCCAGCAGCGAGAAGGGTCAGGGGACTAGCGGGGAGCTGTTTTTT. Its protein reads: CASSEKGQGTSGELFF. This chain is built from TRBV9 and TRBJ2-2; TRBD2 lines up with 8 middle nucleotides. CDR1 and CDR2 were assigned from the germline V gene as SGDLS and YYNGEE. There are 16 amino acids in the CDR3, from cysteine to phenylalanine inclusive. Only the CDR3 DNA stays, 48 bases, in frame from base 1. V is cut back by 3 bases and J by 7 bases, with 11 bases in the junction unmatched.